A single sample gave rise to the 7 T cell receptor beta chains below, sequenced in a study of shared clonotypes between healthy human individuals. The data were produced by immunoSEQ multiplex PCR, yet TCRdb's version contains in-frame clones alone and is incomplete. There are about 520,000 clones in the sample; roughly 80% occur only once, and approximately 12% lies in the top ten. What was sequenced was PBMCs. These receptor sequences come from a woman aged 35 to 49 in good health. Some clones in this sample may be carry-over from other donors' samples.

The V call is TRBV6-1, the J call TRBJ1-5; a weak D match, TRBD1 (6 bases). The CDR3 totals 13 residues. Germline CDR1 is MNHNS and CDR2 is SASEGT. V was trimmed by 9 bases and J by 5 bases, leaving 14 bases between them. The CDR3 protein is CASTRDTYQPQHF. In DNA, the CDR3 is TGTGCCAGTACCCGGGACACCTATCAGCCCCAGCATTTT.

The chain recombines TRBV10-3 with TRBJ2-2, with D possibly called TRBD1 or TRBD2 (5 bases each). The germline CDR1 and CDR2 sequences are ENHRY and SYGVKD. The CDR3 consists of 15 residues. V was shortened by 0 bases and J by 4 bases, with 9 bases between the two germline ends. CDR3 loop: CAISESNGGTGELFF. CDR3 bases: TGTGCCATCAGTGAGTCGAATGGGGGCACCGGGGAGCTGTTTTTT.

The chain uses TRBV11-2 and TRBJ2-3, with D unresolved. V gave up 4 bases and J gave up 2 bases, with 13 bases separating them. The V gene's germline CDR1 is SGHAT and CDR2 FQNNGV. The CDR3 is made up of 15 amino acids. DNA for the CDR3: TGTGCCAGCAGCTGGGAACGGACCTTCACAGATACGCAGTATTTT. As protein: CASSWERTFTDTQYF.

With respect to this clone: This likely reflects a read error, since a far larger clone is one base away. This sequence joins TRBV4-3 and TRBJ1-3; D gene unclear. Germline V gene lookup returns CDR1 LGHNA and CDR2 YSLEER. The CDR3 is 15 amino acids. This CDR3 reads CANSQTYSSGNTIYF. The DNA of the CDR3 is TGCGCCAACAGCCAGACCTATAGCTCTGGAAACACCATATATTTT.

This rearrangement joins TRBV27 to TRBJ2-3, with D maybe TRBD1 (5 bases). This CDR3 has 12 residues. From germline, CDR1 is MNHEY and CDR2 SMNVEV (reference sequence). V was pared by 5 bases and J by 6 bases, with 9 bases between. The CDR3 DNA is TGTGCCAGCAGTCCCAGGGTTGATACGCAGTATTTT. It translates to CASSPRVDTQYF.

The chain joins TRBV19 to TRBJ2-1; 11 bases fit TRBD2. This CDR3 has 18 residues. In germline, CDR1 is LNHDA, CDR2 SQIVND (reference sequence). Trimming at V came to 3 bases and at J to 7 bases, leaving 14 bases not matched to a gene. The CDR3 sequence: CASSIRASGRPLGNEQFF. The CDR3 nucleotides read TGTGCCAGTAGTATTAGGGCTAGCGGGAGGCCTCTGGGGAATGAGCAGTTCTTC.

As to this clone: A far larger clone lies a single base away; this is likely a read error. The gene calls are TRBV7-8 and TRBJ2-5, with TRBD2 as a possible D gene (5 bases). Germline values: CDR1 SGHVS, CDR2 FQNEAQ. The CDR3 runs to 15 residues. Trimming removed 4 bases at V and 3 bases at J, with 15 bases between. The chain's CDR3 is CASSSLGLTKETQYF. The CDR3 region has the DNA TGTGCCAGCAGCTCCCTAGGACTGACGAAAGAGACCCAGTACTTC.